This record covers a single T cell receptor beta chain. The antigen remains undetermined. These data are taken from a study of T cell repertoires in cytomegalovirus infection. Study background: CMV infection and matching HLA type were both indicated by public TCR beta signatures. Findings and caveats of the study: Summed frequency of public TCR beta families distinguished CMV carriers with the relevant HLA.

MiXCR, applied by TCRdb to the reads, yields one record per CDR3 protein. The table shows tens of thousands of distinct CDR3 sequences, with roughly 44% occurring only once. J lost 7 bases, V lost 5 bases, and 9 bases had no gene match. Germline V lookup: CDR1 SGHVT, CDR2 SQSDAQ. The CDR3 runs 16 residues. The chain couples TRBV7-4 to TRBJ2-7; TRBD2 matches 15 bases. The sequenced sample was CD8+ T cells from cultured PBMCs, obtained from culture after CMV antigen stimulation. The sequence was collected from a human donor in good health (CMV status not recorded). Some clones in this sample may be carry-over from other donors' samples. In DNA, the CDR3 is TGTGCCAGCAGCCGGACTAGCGGGAGGGCCCCGGGAGAGCAGTACTTC. Its protein product is CASSRTSGRAPGEQYF.